These 7 T cell receptor beta chains originate from one sample sequenced in a study of CD8+ T cells in alopecia areata. RNA extraction and reverse transcription yielded cDNA as sequencing template. The assay was immunoSEQ multiplex PCR, and TCRdb's table has in-frame clones only and misses some. The sample carries fewer than 80,000 clones, approximately 61% recorded once. Specimen: CD8+ T cells sorted from blood, collected at week 0. The receptors were sampled from a human donor with alopecia areata.

This clone has at least ten counts. This sequence joins TRBV7-2 and TRBJ2-1, with D uncertain. The germline V gene has CDR1 SGHTA and CDR2 FQGNSA. This CDR3 region has 14 residues. Trimming shortened V by 3 bases and J by 3 bases, and 9 bases separated the two germline ends. The CDR3 region is CASSFGPVYNEQFF. The DNA of the CDR3 is TGTGCCAGCAGCTTCGGTCCTGTCTACAATGAGCAGTTCTTC.

This clone showed up just a few times. The CDR3 sequence is CASSGSSGWDEQFF. Written as DNA, the CDR3 is TGCGCCAGCAGCGGCTCTAGCGGTTGGGATGAGCAGTTCTTC. The chain combines TRBV5-1 with TRBJ2-1; 7 bases map to TRBD2. Germline lookup yields CDR1 SGHRS and CDR2 YFSETQ. V lost 4 bases and J lost 8; bases outside the gene matches: 9. The CDR3 extends over 14 amino acids.

The chain recombines TRBV29-1 with TRBJ2-7; TRBD1 agrees at 9 bases. CDR1 and CDR2 (germline): SQVTM, ANQGSEA. V lost 6 bases and J lost 0; bases outside the gene matches: 3. The CDR3 has 13 amino acids. The chain's CDR3 is CSVGQGNSYEQYF. CDR3 bases: TGCAGCGTGGGACAGGGCAACTCCTACGAGCAGTACTTC.

The CDR3 DNA follows: TGTGCCATCAGTGACCCAGGGGCTTATACTGAAGCTTTCTTT. Translated, it gives CAISDPGAYTEAFF. The chain recombines TRBV10-3 with TRBJ1-1; TRBD1 is a possible D gene (6 bases). CDR1 and CDR2 from the germline V gene are ENHRY and SYGVKD. V lost 3 bases, J lost 5 bases, and 13 bases lay in between. This CDR3 region has 14 residues.

This clone turned up a few times. The chain links TRBV27 to TRBJ2-4; tentative D call: TRBD1 (5 bases). V was trimmed by 3 bases and J by 8 bases, leaving 11 bases between them. Germline assignment: CDR1 MNHEY and CDR2 SMNVEV (reference sequence). The CDR3 has 13 amino acids. The CDR3 sequence is CASSFYGADIQYF. CDR3 bases: TGTGCCAGCAGTTTCTATGGGGCGGACATTCAGTACTTC.

This chain joins TRBV7-7 and TRBJ2-5, with D possibly being TRBD2 (5 bases). This CDR3 is built from 14 residues. V lost 5 bases, J lost 5 bases, and 15 bases lay in between. Germline loops: CDR1 SSHAT, CDR2 FNYEAQ (reference sequence). CDR3 loop: CASSLGVGGETQYF. Written as DNA, the CDR3 is TGTGCCAGCAGCCTTGGCGTGGGCGGGGAGACCCAGTACTTC.

This clone was detected a few times. The rearrangement uses TRBV7-2 and TRBJ2-1, with 10 bases lining up with TRBD1. V gave up 5 bases and J gave up 2 bases; unmatched junction bases: 3. This CDR3 is 15 amino acids long. Per the germline V gene, CDR1 is SGHTA and CDR2 is FQGNSA. CDR3 loop: CASSRGTGAYNEQFF. The CDR3 nucleotides are TGTGCCAGCAGCAGAGGGACAGGGGCCTACAATGAGCAGTTCTTC.